What follows is one TCR beta chain and its context. Its cognate antigen has yet to be identified. Per-base quality was not reported, and no clone a single base away is much larger than it. The sample is drawn from a study of blood T cell repertoires in COVID-19 (dated by TCRdb to the early 2020s). Regarding the research as a whole: The collaborator samples originated in the United States, Italy and Spain and spanned the acute and convalescent phases of COVID-19. The material from the prospective study consisted of cDNA or gDNA derived from T cells, B-cell-depleted T cells, or PBMCs. Deeply sampled blood TCRbeta repertoires from subjects exposed to, actively infected with, or recovered from COVID-19 were included in the dataset. The repertoires were released in a freely available public database meant as a resource for research on the immune response to SARS-CoV-2. The samples were drawn from two sources: the first 160 participants of the ongoing ImmuneRACE study, and over 1,000 subjects contributed by 6 global collaborators. The sample metadata nearly always contained a de-identified subject ID, COVID-19 status, age in years and sex. Where available, HLA class I and class II types were obtained from metadata supplied by the sample provider rather than from assay-based typing. Study-level results and caveats: The quantity of clinical and demographic metadata differed by source and by participant and was supplied without curation.

In Seattle, one collaborating source enrolled patients while the infection was active and tracked those patients longitudinally over the course of disease. Each collaborating institution followed its own protocols to collect whole blood in K2EDTA tubes. For TCRbeta analysis, collaborators shipped samples as frozen whole blood, isolated PBMCs, or DNA extracted from either of those sample types. Its CDR3 holds 14 amino acids, cysteine through phenylalanine. Just the 42-base CDR3 DNA is kept, in frame starting at base 1. Trimming costs V 7 bases and J 5 bases, and their ends lie 15 bases apart. Looking up the germline V gene (reference sequence) yields CDR1 SEHNR and CDR2 FQNEAQ. TCRbeta CDR3 regions were amplified from genomic DNA using the immunoSEQ Assay, a bias-controlled multiplex PCR. Regarding the original processing steps: The number of nucleated cells in each sample was estimated by amplification of reference gene primers within the assay. To quantify the absolute abundance of each unique TCRbeta CDR3 rearrangement, sequence reads were collapsed and filtered. For each sample, productive Simpson clonality was calculated as the square root of Simpson's diversity index over productive rearrangements. TCRdb holds this immuneACCESS table with in-frame rearrangements only. Some clones are missing; in checked studies, unresolved V genes explain under half, and the rest has no known cause. V and J calls and clone size come straight from that table; D and trimming were deduced from the DNA. The sample table lists about 190,000 clones, 70% to 85% of them with a count of one. The top ten hold approximately 7% of the sample.

The sequence links TRBV7-9 to TRBJ2-1, and possibly TRBD1, on 7 matching bases. The specimen was peripheral blood. This clonotype was sampled from an elderly man with COVID-19, enrolled during active disease. The CDR3 reads CASTFRGEDNEQFF. The DNA sequence follows: TGTGCCAGCACCTTCAGGGGGGAGGACAATGAGCAGTTCTTC.